One T cell receptor (beta chain) is described in this entry. The study recruited people aged about 18 to 89 years across approximately 23 US areas. Before being deemed recovered, Cohort 3 donors had two negative PCRs, clearance, or symptom resolution. This sample stems from a study of blood T cell repertoires in COVID-19. At the level of the study: COVID-19 samples from acute and convalescent phases originated in the United States, Italy and Spain. The analysed material was cDNA or gDNA that came from T cells, B-cell-depleted T cells, or PBMCs.

From germline, CDR1 is SEHNR and CDR2 FQNEAQ (reference sequence). The length of the CDR3 is 15 residues. Between the trimmed V and J ends, which lost 5 bases and 10 bases, there was a span of 18 bases. The assay was immunoSEQ multiplex PCR, and TCRdb's table has in-frame clones only and misses some. There are approximately 230,000 clones in the sample; just over 85% occur only once, and less than 20% lies in the top ten. The chain carries TRBV7-9 and TRBJ1-6, with D tentatively TRBD1 (6 bases). This TCR derives from a man aged 18-30 years who had recovered from COVID-19. Sequenced sample: PBMCs or T cells enriched from blood (not recorded which). CDR3 DNA sequence: TGTGCCAGCAGCATGGACAGCCCCCTAGCATCACCCCTCCACTTT. It specifies CASSMDSPLASPLHF. The whole variable domain, remainder taken from reference TRBV7-9 and TRBJ1-6, is DTGVSQNPRHKITKRGQNVTFRCDPISEHNRLYWYRQTLGQGPEFLTYFQNEAQLEKSRLLSDRFSAERPKGSFSTLEIQRTEQGDSAMYLCASSMDSPLASPLHFGNGTRLTVT.